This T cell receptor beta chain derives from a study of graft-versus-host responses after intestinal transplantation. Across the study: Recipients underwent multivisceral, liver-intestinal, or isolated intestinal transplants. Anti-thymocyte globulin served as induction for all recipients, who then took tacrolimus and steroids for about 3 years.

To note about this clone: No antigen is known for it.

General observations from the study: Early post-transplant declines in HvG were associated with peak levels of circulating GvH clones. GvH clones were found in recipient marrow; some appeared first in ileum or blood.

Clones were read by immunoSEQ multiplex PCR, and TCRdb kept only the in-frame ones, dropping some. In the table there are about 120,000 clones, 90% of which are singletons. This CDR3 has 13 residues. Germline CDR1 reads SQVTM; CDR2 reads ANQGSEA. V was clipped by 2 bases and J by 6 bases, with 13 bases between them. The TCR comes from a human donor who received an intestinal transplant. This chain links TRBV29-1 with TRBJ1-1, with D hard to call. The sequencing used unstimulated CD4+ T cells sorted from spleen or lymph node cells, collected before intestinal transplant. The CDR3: CSVERQPRSEAFF. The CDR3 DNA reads TGCAGCGTTGAAAGGCAGCCTAGGTCTGAAGCTTTCTTT. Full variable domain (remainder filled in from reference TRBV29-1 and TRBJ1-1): SAVISQKPSRDICQRGTSLTIQCQVDSQVTMMFWYRQQPGQSLTLIATANQGSEATYESGFVIDKFPISRPNLTFSTLTVSNMSPEDSSIYLCSVERQPRSEAFFGQGTRLTVV.